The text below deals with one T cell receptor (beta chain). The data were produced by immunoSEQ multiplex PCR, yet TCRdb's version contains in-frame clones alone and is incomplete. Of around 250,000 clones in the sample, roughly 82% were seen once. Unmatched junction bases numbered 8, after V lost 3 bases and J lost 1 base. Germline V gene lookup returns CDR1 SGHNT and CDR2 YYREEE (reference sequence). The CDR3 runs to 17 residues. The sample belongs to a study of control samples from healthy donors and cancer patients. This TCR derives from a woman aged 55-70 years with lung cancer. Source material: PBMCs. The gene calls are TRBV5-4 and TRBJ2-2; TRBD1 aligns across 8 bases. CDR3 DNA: TGTGCCAGCAGCTCTCTTGGAGGGACAGGGAACACCGGGGAGCTGTTTTTT. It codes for CASSSLGGTGNTGELFF.